The T cell receptor beta chain under discussion was sequenced for a study of early T cells in non-severe SARS-CoV-2 infection. Individual cDNA molecules received unique molecular identifiers during library preparation. Each CDR3 protein gets one entry after TCRdb re-called the 5' RACE reads with MiXCR. The sample contains 75,000 to 80,000 distinct CDR3 sequences, over 8.5% of which appear only once. There are 14 residues in the CDR3. V was cut by 3 bases and J by 6 bases, with 9 bases left in between. The germline gives CDR1 PRHDT, CDR2 FYEKMQ (reference sequence). The chain couples TRBV13 to TRBJ1-6, with a tentative D call TRBD1 (5 bases). Sample: whole blood. The sequence was collected from an adult who was a healthcare worker with PCR-confirmed SARS-CoV-2 infection or an uninfected control (not recorded which). The CDR3 DNA is TGTGCCAGCAGCTTCCGACAGCTTAATTCACCCCTCCACTTT. Its translation is CASSFRQLNSPLHF.